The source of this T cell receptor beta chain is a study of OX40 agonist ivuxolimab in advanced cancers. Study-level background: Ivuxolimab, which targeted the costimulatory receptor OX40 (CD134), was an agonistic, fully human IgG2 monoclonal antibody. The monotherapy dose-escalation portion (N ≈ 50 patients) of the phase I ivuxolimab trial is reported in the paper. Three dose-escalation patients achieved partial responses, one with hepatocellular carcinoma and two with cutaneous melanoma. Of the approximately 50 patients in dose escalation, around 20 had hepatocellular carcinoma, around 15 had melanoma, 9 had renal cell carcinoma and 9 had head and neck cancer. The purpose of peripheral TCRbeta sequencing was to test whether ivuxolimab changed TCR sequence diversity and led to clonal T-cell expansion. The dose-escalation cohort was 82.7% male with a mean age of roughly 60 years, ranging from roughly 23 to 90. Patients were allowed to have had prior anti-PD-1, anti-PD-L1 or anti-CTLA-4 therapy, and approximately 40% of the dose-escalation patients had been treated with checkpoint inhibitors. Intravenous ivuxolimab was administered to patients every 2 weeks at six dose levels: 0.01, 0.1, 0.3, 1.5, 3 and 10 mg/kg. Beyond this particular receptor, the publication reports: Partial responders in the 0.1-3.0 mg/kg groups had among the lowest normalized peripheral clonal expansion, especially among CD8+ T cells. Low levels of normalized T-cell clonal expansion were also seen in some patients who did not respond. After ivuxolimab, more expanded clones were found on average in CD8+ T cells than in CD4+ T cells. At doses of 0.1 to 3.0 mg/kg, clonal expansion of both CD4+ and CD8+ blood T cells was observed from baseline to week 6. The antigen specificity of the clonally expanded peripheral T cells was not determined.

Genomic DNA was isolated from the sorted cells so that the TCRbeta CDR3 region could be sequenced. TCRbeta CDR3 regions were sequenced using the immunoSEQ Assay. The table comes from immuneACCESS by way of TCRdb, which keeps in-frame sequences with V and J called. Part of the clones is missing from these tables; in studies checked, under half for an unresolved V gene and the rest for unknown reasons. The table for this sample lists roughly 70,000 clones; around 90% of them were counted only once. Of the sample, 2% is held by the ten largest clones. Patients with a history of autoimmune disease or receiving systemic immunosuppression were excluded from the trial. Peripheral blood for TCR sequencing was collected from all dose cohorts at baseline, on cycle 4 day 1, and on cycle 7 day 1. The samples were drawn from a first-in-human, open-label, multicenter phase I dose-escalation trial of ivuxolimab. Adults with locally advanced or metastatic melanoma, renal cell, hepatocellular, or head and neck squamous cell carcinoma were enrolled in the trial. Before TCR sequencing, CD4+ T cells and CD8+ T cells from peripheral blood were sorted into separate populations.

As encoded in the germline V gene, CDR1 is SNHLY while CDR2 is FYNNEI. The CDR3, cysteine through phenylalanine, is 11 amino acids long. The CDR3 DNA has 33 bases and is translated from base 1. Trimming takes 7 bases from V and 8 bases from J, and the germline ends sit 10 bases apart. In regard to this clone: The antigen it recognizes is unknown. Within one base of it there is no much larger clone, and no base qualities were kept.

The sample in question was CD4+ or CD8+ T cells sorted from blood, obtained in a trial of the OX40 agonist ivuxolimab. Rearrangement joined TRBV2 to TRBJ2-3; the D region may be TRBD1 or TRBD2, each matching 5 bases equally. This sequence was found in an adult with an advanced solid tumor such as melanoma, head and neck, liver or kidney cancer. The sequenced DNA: TGTGCCAGCACCGTGAGGGGTACGCAGTATTTT. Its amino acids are CASTVRGTQYF. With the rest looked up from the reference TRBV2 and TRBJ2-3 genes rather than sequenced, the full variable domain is EPEVTQTPSHQVTQMGQEVILRCVPISNHLYFYWYRQILGQKVEFLVSFYNNEISEKSEIFDDQFSVERPDGSNFTLKIRSTKLEDSAMYFCASTVRGTQYFGPGTRLTVL.